This passage covers 17 T cell receptor beta chains from one sample sequenced in a study of T cells after yellow fever vaccination. TCRdb redid the calling of the 5' RACE reads with MiXCR, one entry per CDR3 protein. The table has 350,000 or so distinct CDR3 sequences, approximately 8% seen once. Sequenced material: PBMCs, taken about 41 days after the first yellow fever vaccination. These receptors came from a man younger than 35 who received the YFV17D yellow fever vaccine.

The chain has TRBV18 and TRBJ1-2, with 9 bases aligning to TRBD1. The V gene's germline CDR1 is KGHSH and CDR2 LQKENI. V dropped 1 base and J dropped 8; count of bases not matched to a gene: 2. The CDR3 is made up of 13 amino acids. CDR3 DNA: TGTGCCAGCTCACCACGGACAGGGGAAGGCTACACCTTC. This gives the protein CASSPRTGEGYTF. Full variable domain (remainder filled in from reference TRBV18 and TRBJ1-2): NAGVMQNPRHLVRRRGQEARLRCSPMKGHSHVYWYRQLPEEGLKFMVYLQKENIIDESGMPKERFSAEFPKEGPSILRIQQVVRGDSAAYFCASSPRTGEGYTFGSGTRLTVV.

The table lists this clonotype with many counts. The chain combines TRBV7-8 with TRBJ2-6; D call uncertain. V lost 3 bases and J 0 bases, leaving 0 bases between the germline ends. CDR3 length: 13 amino acids. Germline CDR1 reads SGHVS; CDR2 reads FQNEAQ. This chain's CDR3 is CASSFSGANVLTF. In DNA form, the CDR3 reads TGTGCCAGCAGCTTCTCTGGGGCCAACGTCCTGACTTTC.

The V and J genes are TRBV28 and TRBJ2-1; D is unclear. Trimming left V 4 bases short and J 6 bases short, with 13 bases between. The CDR3 covers 14 residues. Germline V gives CDR1 MDHEN, CDR2 SYDVKM. The CDR3 region is CASSSGLLPNEQFF. The DNA of the CDR3 is TGTGCCAGCAGTTCCGGCCTCCTCCCCAATGAGCAGTTCTTC.

This clonotype has only a few counts. The chain links TRBV5-1 to TRBJ1-3; D remains ambiguous. This CDR3 is 15 amino acids long. Germline V CDR1 and CDR2: SGHRS, YFSETQ. The V end was cut by 0 bases, the J end by 3 bases, with 10 bases between. CDR3 bases: TGCGCCAGCAGCTTGGACTTGGGGATTGGAAACACCATATATTTT. As protein: CASSLDLGIGNTIYF.

This clonotype was picked up a small number of times. The chain couples TRBV20-1 to TRBJ1-1; D not certain. V was cut by 2 bases and J by 0 bases, with 7 bases left in between. Germline-derived CDR1 and CDR2 are DFQATT and SNEGSKA (reference sequence). This CDR3 is 13 amino acids long. This CDR3 is CSARRQMNTEAFF. CDR3 bases: TGCAGTGCTAGACGGCAGATGAACACTGAAGCTTTCTTT.

This clonotype was seen only a few times. The rearrangement links TRBV29-1 to TRBJ2-1; a possible D gene is TRBD2 (6 bases). CDR3 length: 15 residues. The germline CDR1 and CDR2 sequences are SQVTM and ANQGSEA. V was shortened by 1 base and J by 7 bases, with 17 bases between the two germline ends. This chain's CDR3 is CSVEGRGSIGNEQFF. For the CDR3, the DNA is TGCAGCGTTGAAGGTCGGGGGTCCATAGGGAATGAGCAGTTCTTC.

The chain joins TRBV13 to TRBJ2-1, with a tentative D call TRBD2 (7 bases). Germline CDR1 is PRHDT and CDR2 is FYEKMQ (reference sequence). V was shortened by 7 bases and J by 10 bases, with 17 bases between the two germline ends. CDR3 length: 13 residues. The CDR3 sequence: CASTLGGASEQFF. CDR3 nucleotides: TGTGCCAGCACCCTGGGGGGGGCCAGCGAGCAGTTCTTC.

There are a few counts of this clonotype. The V call is TRBV4-1, the J call TRBJ2-1; D is perhaps TRBD1 (5 bases). CDR1 is MGHRA and CDR2 is YSYEKL in the germline V gene. V was pared by 1 base and J by 3 bases, with 13 bases between. This CDR3 is built from 16 residues. The CDR3 sequence: CASSQAFSDNYNEQFF. CDR3 nucleotide sequence: TGCGCCAGCAGCCAAGCTTTTTCGGACAACTACAATGAGCAGTTCTTC.

The chain carries TRBV12-3 or TRBV12-4 and TRBJ1-1; possible D gene TRBD1, 6 bases. Between the trimmed V and J ends, which lost 6 bases and 5 bases, there was a span of 16 bases. CDR3 size: 14 residues. CDR3 residues: CASSRGKGVTEAFF. CDR3 DNA sequence: TGTGCCAGCAGCCGCGGGAAGGGGGTGACTGAAGCTTTCTTT.

The gene calls are TRBV6-1 and TRBJ2-3; 7 bases agree with TRBD1. The CDR3 covers 14 residues. Germline V CDR1 and CDR2: MNHNS, SASEGT. Trimming removed 7 bases from V and 1 base from J; junction bases left unmatched: 5. The CDR3 coding sequence is TGTGCCAGCACGGTAACAGGGGGCACAGATACGCAGTATTTT. Translation gives CASTVTGGTDTQYF.

This chain links TRBV11-2 with TRBJ1-2, with D uncertain. Trimming stripped 5 bases from V and 6 bases from J, with 16 bases between. Looked up from germline, CDR1 is SGHAT and CDR2 is FQNNGV. This CDR3 is built from 14 residues. The CDR3 DNA reads TGTGCCAGCAGCCTATGGGCCGGGGTGAATGGCTACACCTTC. Protein: CASSLWAGVNGYTF.

This clonotype was counted at least ten times. The V gene is TRBV10-3, the J gene TRBJ2-5; D is uncertain. The CDR3 consists of 13 residues. Germline CDR1 and CDR2: ENHRY and SYGVKD. Trimming removed 3 bases from V and 2 bases from J, with 7 bases in between. CDR3: CAISDGGQETQYF. As DNA, the CDR3 is TGTGCCATCAGTGACGGCGGACAAGAGACCCAGTACTTC.

This clonotype was detected many times. The chain is built from TRBV7-2 and TRBJ1-1; D is unresolved. Germline V gene data show CDR1 as SGHTA and CDR2 as FQGNSA. V was shortened by 5 bases and J by 6 bases, with 13 bases between the two germline ends. The CDR3 runs to 13 residues. The CDR3 spells CASSPYINPEAFF. The CDR3 nucleotides read TGTGCCAGCAGCCCGTATATTAACCCTGAAGCTTTCTTT.

The CDR3 reads CASSTLNRGNYGYTF. The CDR3, as DNA: TGCGCCAGCAGCACCCTGAACAGGGGAAACTATGGCTACACCTTC. The chain joins TRBV5-1 to TRBJ1-2, with 7 bases matching TRBD1. The CDR3 covers 15 residues. Losses at the gene ends were 4 bases for V and 2 bases for J; bases not matched to a gene: 8. Per the germline V gene, CDR1 is SGHRS and CDR2 is YFSETQ.

This clonotype was found a few times. V usage is TRBV20-1 and J usage is TRBJ2-3, with 11 nucleotides matching TRBD2. This CDR3 spans 15 amino acids. Germline CDR1 reads DFQATT; CDR2 reads SNEGSKA (reference sequence). V trimming: 5 bases; J trimming: 9 bases; junction bases outside the gene matches: 13. The CDR3: CSAPGTSGEAGTQYF. The CDR3 coding sequence is TGCAGTGCTCCGGGGACTAGCGGAGAAGCGGGGACGCAGTATTTT.

This clonotype has just a few counts. The rearrangement links TRBV11-1 to TRBJ1-1; D may be TRBD1 (6 bases). Trimming pared 5 bases from V and 1 base from J, leaving 11 bases between. The germline V gene encodes CDR1 SGHAT and CDR2 FQDESV (reference sequence). This CDR3 spans 14 amino acids. The CDR3 DNA reads as TGTGCCAGCAGCATGACAGGAGGGAACACTGAAGCTTTCTTT. Protein: CASSMTGGNTEAFF.

This clonotype was counted ten times or more. The chain employs TRBV7-8 and TRBJ2-3, with D perhaps TRBD1 (7 bases). This CDR3 region has 16 residues. Looked up from germline, CDR1 is SGHVS and CDR2 is FQNEAQ. Trimming took 2 bases from V and 0 from J, leaving 12 bases between them. CDR3 DNA sequence: TGTGCCAGCAGCTTACGTCAGGGGGGTAGCACAGATACGCAGTATTTT. This sequence encodes CASSLRQGGSTDTQYF.